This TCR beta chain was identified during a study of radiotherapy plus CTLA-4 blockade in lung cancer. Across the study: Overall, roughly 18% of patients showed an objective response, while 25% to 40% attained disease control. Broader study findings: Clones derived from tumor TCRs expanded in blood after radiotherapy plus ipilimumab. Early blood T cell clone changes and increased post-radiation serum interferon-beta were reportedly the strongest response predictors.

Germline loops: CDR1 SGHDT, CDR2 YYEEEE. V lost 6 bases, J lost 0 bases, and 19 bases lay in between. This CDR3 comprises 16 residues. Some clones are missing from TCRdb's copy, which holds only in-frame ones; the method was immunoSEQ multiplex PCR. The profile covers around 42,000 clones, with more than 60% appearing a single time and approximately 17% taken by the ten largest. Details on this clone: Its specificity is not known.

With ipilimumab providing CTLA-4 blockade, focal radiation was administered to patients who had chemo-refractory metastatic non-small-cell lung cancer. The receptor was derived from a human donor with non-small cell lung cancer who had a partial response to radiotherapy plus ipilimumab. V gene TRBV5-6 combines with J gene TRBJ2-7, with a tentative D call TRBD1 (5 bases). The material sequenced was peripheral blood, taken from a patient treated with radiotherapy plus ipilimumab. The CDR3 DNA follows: TGTGCCAGCACCCCCCCAGCGACAGCGAACTCCTACGAGCAGTACTTC. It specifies CASTPPATANSYEQYF.